This T cell receptor (beta chain) was recorded in a study of type 1 regulatory T cells. Study-wide context: This in vitro CD4 product, T-allo10, is enriched for Tr1 cells and alloantigen-specific.

TCRdb reanalysed the reads using MiXCR and keeps one entry per CDR3 protein. This table holds some 100,000 distinct CDR3 sequences, roughly a third found once. CDR3 length: 14 amino acids. The germline V gene has CDR1 ENHRY and CDR2 SYGVKD. V was pared by 6 bases and J by 0 bases, with 11 bases between. This clonotype has only a few counts. The clonotype comes from a human donor in good health. Sequencing was performed on CD4+ T cells, either the whole sample or a sorted fraction (not recorded which). V gene TRBV10-3 combines with J gene TRBJ1-1; D not certain. The CDR3, as DNA: TGTGCCATCAGATCTGCCGCAGTGAACACTGAAGCTTTCTTT. It encodes CAIRSAAVNTEAFF.